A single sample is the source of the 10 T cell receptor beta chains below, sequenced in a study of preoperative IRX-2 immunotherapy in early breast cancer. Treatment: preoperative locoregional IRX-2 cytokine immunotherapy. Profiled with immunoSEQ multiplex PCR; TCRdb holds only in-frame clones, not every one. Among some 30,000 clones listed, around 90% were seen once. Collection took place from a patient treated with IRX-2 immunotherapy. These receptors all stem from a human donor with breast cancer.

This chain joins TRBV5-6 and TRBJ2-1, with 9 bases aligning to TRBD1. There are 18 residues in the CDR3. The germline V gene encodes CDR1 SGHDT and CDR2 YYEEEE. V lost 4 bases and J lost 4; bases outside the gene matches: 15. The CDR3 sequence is CASSIVVDRQGGYNEQFF. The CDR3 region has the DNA TGTGCCAGCAGCATTGTGGTCGATAGACAGGGGGGATACAATGAGCAGTTCTTC.

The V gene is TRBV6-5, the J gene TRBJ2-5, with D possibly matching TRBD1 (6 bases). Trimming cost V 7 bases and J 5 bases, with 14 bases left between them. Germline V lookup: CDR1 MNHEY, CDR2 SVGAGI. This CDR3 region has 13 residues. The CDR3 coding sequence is TGTGCCAGCACAAATCACAGGGTGGAGACCCAGTACTTC. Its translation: CASTNHRVETQYF.

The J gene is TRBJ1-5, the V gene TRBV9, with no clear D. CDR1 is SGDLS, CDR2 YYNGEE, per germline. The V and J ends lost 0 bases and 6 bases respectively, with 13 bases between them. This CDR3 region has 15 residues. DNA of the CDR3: TGTGCCAGCAGCGTAGACTTGGGGATGAGTCAGCCCCAGCATTTT. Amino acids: CASSVDLGMSQPQHF.

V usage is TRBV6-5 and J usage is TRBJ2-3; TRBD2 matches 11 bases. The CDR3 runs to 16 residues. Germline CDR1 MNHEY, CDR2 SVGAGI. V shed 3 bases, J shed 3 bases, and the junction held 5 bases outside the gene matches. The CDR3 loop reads CASSYLAGGDTDTQYF. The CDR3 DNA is TGTGCCAGCAGTTATCTAGCGGGAGGAGATACAGATACGCAGTATTTT.

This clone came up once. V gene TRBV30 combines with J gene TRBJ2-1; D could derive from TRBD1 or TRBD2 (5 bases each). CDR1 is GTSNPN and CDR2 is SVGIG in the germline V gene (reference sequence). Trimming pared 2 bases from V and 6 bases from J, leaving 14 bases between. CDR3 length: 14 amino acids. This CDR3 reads CAWSTWGLINEQFF. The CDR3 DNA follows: TGTGCCTGGAGTACCTGGGGGTTAATCAATGAGCAGTTCTTC.

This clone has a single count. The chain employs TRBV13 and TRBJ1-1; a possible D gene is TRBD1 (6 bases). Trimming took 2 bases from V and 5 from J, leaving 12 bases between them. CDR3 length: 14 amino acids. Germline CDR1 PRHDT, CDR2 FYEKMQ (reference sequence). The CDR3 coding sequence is TGTGCCAGCAGCTTAACCGGGGGCGCGACTGAAGCTTTCTTT. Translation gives CASSLTGGATEAFF.

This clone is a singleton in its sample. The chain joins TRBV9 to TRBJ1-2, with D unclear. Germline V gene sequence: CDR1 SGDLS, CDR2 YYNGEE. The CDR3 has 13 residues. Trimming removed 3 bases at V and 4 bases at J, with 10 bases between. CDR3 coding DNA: TGTGCCAGCAGCGCCGGGAGGCTCTATGGCTACACCTTC. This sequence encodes CASSAGRLYGYTF.

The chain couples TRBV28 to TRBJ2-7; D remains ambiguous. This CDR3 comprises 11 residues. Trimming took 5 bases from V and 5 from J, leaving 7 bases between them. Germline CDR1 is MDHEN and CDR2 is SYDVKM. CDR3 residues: CASSATDEQYF. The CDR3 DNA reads TGTGCCAGCAGTGCTACGGACGAGCAGTACTTC.

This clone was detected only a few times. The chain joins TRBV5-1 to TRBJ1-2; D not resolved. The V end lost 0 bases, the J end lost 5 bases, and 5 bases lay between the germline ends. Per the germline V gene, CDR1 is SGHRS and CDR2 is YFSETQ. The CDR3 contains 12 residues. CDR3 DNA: TGCGCCAGCAGCTTGGAGGGTTATGGCTACACCTTC. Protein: CASSLEGYGYTF.

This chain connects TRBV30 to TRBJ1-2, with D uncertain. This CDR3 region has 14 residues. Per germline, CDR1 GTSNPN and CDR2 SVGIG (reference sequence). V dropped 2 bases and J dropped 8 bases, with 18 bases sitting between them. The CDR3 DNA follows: TGTGCCTGGAGTCCCTTGGCAGCTCCTTCGGGCTACACCTTC. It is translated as CAWSPLAAPSGYTF.